This T cell receptor (beta chain) came from a study of T cell repertoires in aging, cancer and after chemotherapy. Study context: Donors were grouped into six age bands spanning 30 or younger through 70 or older. Points from the study as a whole: No conclusions about immunological memory after chemotherapy can be drawn from the repertoire data. Healthy donors lost TCR diversity with age mainly through richness, cancer patients through richness and evenness.

A mixed TRB-A/B primer pool amplified rearranged TRB by multiplex touch-down PCR. TCRdb independently ran MiXCR on the multiplex PCR reads; one entry per CDR3 protein. The table lists about 13,000 distinct CDR3 sequences, less than 40% of them singletons. Turning to this clonotype: Its antigen is not known.

TCR beta rearrangements were amplified from peripheral blood genomic DNA. The CDR3 is made up of 15 amino acids. Germline-derived CDR1 and CDR2 are MNHEY and SMNVEV (reference sequence). The V end was cut by 4 bases, the J end by 2 bases, with 12 bases between. This sequence originates from a human donor in good health. The donor label of this sample is uncertain. The gene calls are TRBV27 and TRBJ2-1; D not certain. What was sequenced was blood. CDR3 in amino acids: CASSWQESPYNEQFF. In DNA, the CDR3 is TGTGCCAGCAGTTGGCAGGAAAGCCCCTACAATGAGCAGTTCTTC.